This is a list of T cell receptor beta chains from one sample in a study of T cells in tuberculosis. Assay used: immunoSEQ multiplex PCR; TCRdb lists only in-frame clones, some missing. This sample carries tens of thousands of clones, about 96% of them seen once, and the ten largest clones take about 3.7%. The specimen sequenced was PBMCs. These receptors all come from a donor aged 5-35 years with latent tuberculosis or without tuberculosis infection. CDR3s include the opening cysteine and the closing phenylalanine or tryptophan. A D gene is named only where the DNA matches it firmly. Clone size is given for some rows only: seen once, a few or many times, or a class if the clone is expanded.

j_call,clone_size,v_call,d_call,cdr3_aa,cdr3_nt
TRBJ2-1,-,TRBV5-8,TRBD2,CASSLETSGGGEQFF,TGTGCCAGCAGCTTGGAGACTAGCGGGGGGGGAGAGCAGTTCTTC
TRBJ2-7,-,TRBV5-8,TRBD1,CASRGQGDYEQYF,TGTGCCAGCAGGGGACAGGGGGACTACGAGCAGTACTTC
TRBJ1-1,-,TRBV6-1,TRBD1,CASSVGDSTGGRTEAFF,TGTGCCAGCAGTGTAGGGGATTCGACAGGGGGCCGAACTGAAGCTTTCTTT
TRBJ1-1,-,TRBV7-9,-,CASSPQTPTGTEAFF,TGTGCCAGCAGCCCTCAGACACCGACGGGAACTGAAGCTTTCTTT
TRBJ2-2,-,TRBV6-5,-,CASSYSSRLSTGELFF,TGTGCCAGCAGTTACTCGAGCAGGTTGAGTACCGGGGAGCTGTTTTTT
TRBJ2-1,once,TRBV7-7,TRBD2,CASSNQAGGNNEQFF,TGTGCCAGCAGCAACCAAGCGGGGGGCAACAATGAGCAGTTCTTC
TRBJ2-6,-,TRBV12-5,TRBD1,CASGLVWQGADSGANVLTF,TGTGCTAGTGGTTTGGTATGGCAGGGGGCAGACTCTGGGGCCAACGTCCTGACTTTC
TRBJ1-1,-,TRBV5-1,-,CASSYKGGNTEAFF,TGCGCCAGCAGCTACAAAGGGGGGAACACTGAAGCTTTCTTT
TRBJ2-5,-,TRBV11-2,TRBD2,CASSSAGRGVETQYF,TGTGCCAGCAGCTCAGCCGGGAGGGGTGTAGAGACCCAGTACTTC
TRBJ1-1,few,TRBV2,-,CASNRGGGMNTEAFF,TGTGCCAGCAATAGGGGGGGAGGAATGAACACTGAAGCTTTCTTT
TRBJ1-1,-,TRBV11-2,-,CASSLAGVGTEAFF,TGTGCCAGCAGCTTAGCAGGGGTGGGCACTGAAGCTTTCTTT
TRBJ1-3,-,TRBV28,-,CASSSWPTAIYF,TGTGCCAGCAGTTCCTGGCCCACCGCCATATATTTT
TRBJ1-1,-,TRBV30,-,CAWSSGMNTEAFF,TGTGCCTGGAGCTCAGGGATGAACACTGAAGCTTTCTTT
TRBJ2-3,-,TRBV4-3,-,CASSQEHGRRQYF,TGCGCCAGCAGCCAAGAGCACGGCCGGAGGCAGTATTTT
TRBJ1-2,-,TRBV6-1,-,CASSESSNYGYTF,TGTGCCAGCAGTGAATCATCTAACTATGGCTACACCTTC
TRBJ1-5,medium-sized,TRBV25-1,-,CASSPRTDNSNQPQHF,TGTGCCAGCAGTCCAAGGACAGATAATAGCAATCAGCCCCAGCATTTT